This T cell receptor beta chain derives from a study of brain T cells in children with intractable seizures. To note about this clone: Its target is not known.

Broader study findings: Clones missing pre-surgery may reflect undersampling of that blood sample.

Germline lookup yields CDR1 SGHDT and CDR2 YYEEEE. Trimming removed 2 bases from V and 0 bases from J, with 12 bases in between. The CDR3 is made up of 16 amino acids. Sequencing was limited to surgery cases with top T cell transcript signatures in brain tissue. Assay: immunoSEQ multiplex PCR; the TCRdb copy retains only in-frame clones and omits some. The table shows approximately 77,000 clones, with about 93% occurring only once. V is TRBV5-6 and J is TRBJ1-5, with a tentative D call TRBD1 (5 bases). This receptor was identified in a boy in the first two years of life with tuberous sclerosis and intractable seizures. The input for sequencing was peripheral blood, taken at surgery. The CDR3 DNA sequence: TGTGCCAGCAGCTTAGGGGCAGATTATAGCAATCAGCCCCAGCATTTT. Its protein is CASSLGADYSNQPQHF.